The next 30 T cell receptor beta chains were all read from a single sample in a study of cytomegalovirus exposure and HLA in healthy donors. PCR primers comprised 60 Vbeta and 13 Jbeta primers. Libraries were prepared by immunoSEQ multiplex PCR; TCRdb keeps only in-frame clonotypes and omits some of them. The table lists approximately 75,000 clones, approximately 80% of them singletons. The specimen was PBMCs. The receptors here all came from a man aged 65 to 79 in good health and CMV-seropositive.

The gene calls are TRBV2 and TRBJ2-2; tentative D call: TRBD2 (6 bases). This CDR3 spans 15 amino acids. Per germline, CDR1 SNHLY and CDR2 FYNNEI. Trimming took off 1 base at V and 5 bases at J, with 11 bases between the two ends. This CDR3 reads CASSEEGGATGELFF. In DNA, the CDR3 is TGTGCCAGCAGTGAAGAGGGCGGGGCGACCGGGGAGCTGTTTTTT.

This chain links TRBV7-9 with TRBJ2-2; D might be TRBD1 (7 bases). The germline V and J ends were trimmed by 0 bases and 4 bases, with 12 bases remaining between them. Germline CDR1 is SEHNR and CDR2 is FQNEAQ (reference sequence). CDR3 length: 16 residues. CDR3 loop: CASSLAAGQFTGELFF. The CDR3 nucleotides are TGTGCCAGCAGCTTAGCCGCGGGACAGTTCACCGGGGAGCTGTTTTTT.

The chain couples TRBV4-3 to TRBJ2-1, with TRBD1 identical over 8 bases. V gave up 3 bases and J gave up 1 base; unmatched junction bases: 2. The CDR3 loop spans 15 amino acids. Looked up from germline, CDR1 is LGHNA and CDR2 is YSLEER. The CDR3 sequence: CASSQGQVSYNEQFF. In DNA form, the CDR3 reads TGCGCCAGCAGCCAGGGACAGGTATCCTACAATGAGCAGTTCTTC.

The chain recombines TRBV6-1 with TRBJ1-4, with 8 bases lining up with TRBD1. The CDR3 is made up of 15 amino acids. V shed 5 bases and J 7 bases; nucleotides not matched to a gene: 9. Germline CDR1 reads MNHNS; CDR2 reads SASEGT. CDR3 sequence (DNA): TGTGCCAGCAGTACCTCACAGGGGGATCGTGAAAAACTGTTTTTT. It codes for CASSTSQGDREKLFF.

V usage is TRBV7-2 and J usage is TRBJ2-3; 9 bases align to TRBD2. Germline V lookup: CDR1 SGHTA, CDR2 FQGNSA. V was clipped by 2 bases and J by 2 bases; unmatched bases: 8. This CDR3 contains 17 residues. CDR3 sequence (DNA): TGTGCCAGCAGCTTAAGATGGGCTAGCGGGGCCACAGATACGCAGTATTTT. Translation gives CASSLRWASGATDTQYF.

The chain employs TRBV5-4 and TRBJ2-5; 8 positions match TRBD1. The germline V gene encodes CDR1 SGHNT and CDR2 YYREEE (reference sequence). V dropped 5 bases and J dropped 5; count of bases not matched to a gene: 8. The CDR3 is 14 residues long. DNA for the CDR3: TGTGCCAGCAGTTCTGCGACAGGGGTGGAGACCCAGTACTTC. Protein: CASSSATGVETQYF.

The chain has TRBV11-2 and TRBJ1-4, with 9 bases lining up with TRBD1. Germline lookup yields CDR1 SGHAT and CDR2 FQNNGV. V lost 4 bases to trimming and J lost 8 bases; unmatched junction nucleotides: 17. This CDR3 comprises 18 residues. CDR3 DNA sequence: TGTGCCAGCAGCTCTACTCGGGACAGGGCCGGGGTGAGAGAAAAACTGTTTTTT. This translates into CASSSTRDRAGVREKLFF.

The J gene is TRBJ1-3, the V gene TRBV7-3, with D hard to call. Germline V gene lookup returns CDR1 SGHTA and CDR2 FQGTGA. The V end lost 4 bases, the J end lost 1 base, and 5 bases lay between the germline ends. CDR3 length: 13 amino acids. This CDR3 is CASSSQSGNTIYF. As DNA, the CDR3 is TGTGCCAGCAGCTCCCAATCTGGAAACACCATATATTTT. The full variable domain, completed using reference TRBV7-3 and TRBJ1-3, is GAGVSQTPSNKVTEKGKYVELRCDPISGHTALYWYRQSLGQGPEFLIYFQGTGAADDSGLPNDRFFAVRPEGSVSTLKIQRTERGDSAVYLCASSSQSGNTIYFGEGSWLTVV.

V gene TRBV5-1 combines with J gene TRBJ2-3; D remains unclear. Germline V gene data show CDR1 as SGHRS and CDR2 as YFSETQ. The CDR3 totals 14 residues. Trimming pared 2 bases from V and 0 bases from J, leaving 7 bases between. The CDR3: CASSFASSTDTQYF. As DNA, the CDR3 is TGCGCCAGCAGCTTTGCGTCTAGCACAGATACGCAGTATTTT.

This clone was counted once. The chain uses TRBV6-5 and TRBJ2-1; D gene unclear. The germline gives CDR1 MNHEY, CDR2 SVGAGI. The length of the CDR3 is 16 residues. V was trimmed by 0 bases and J by 6 bases, leaving 15 bases between them. As DNA, the CDR3 is TGTGCCAGCAGTTACTCGCTTTGGCCCGTTTCCAATGAGCAGTTCTTC. Translation: CASSYSLWPVSNEQFF.

This chain joins TRBV6-7 and TRBJ1-5, with no clear D. TRBV6-7 is an ORF, and what it does is uncertain. Trimming stripped 5 bases from V and 4 bases from J, with 6 bases between. The CDR3 spans 12 residues. In DNA, the CDR3 is TGTGCCAGCAGTCCCGAGAATCAGCCCCAGCATTTT. Translation: CASSPENQPQHF.

V is TRBV5-4 and J is TRBJ2-1; tentatively, D is TRBD2 (5 bases). In germline, CDR1 is SGHNT, CDR2 YYREEE (reference sequence). CDR3 size: 13 residues. V shed 3 bases and J shed 5 bases, with 9 bases lying between them. CDR3 coding DNA: TGTGCCAGCAGCTGGCGGGCTAACAATGAGCAGTTCTTC. Its protein is CASSWRANNEQFF.

The chain's CDR3 is CASRAGTGAHGGYTF. Written as DNA, the CDR3 is TGTGCCAGCAGGGCCGGGACAGGGGCTCACGGGGGCTACACCTTC. The chain joins TRBV2 to TRBJ1-2; 10 bases map to TRBD1. Trimming cost V 6 bases and J 8 bases; bases outside gene matches: 12. There are 15 residues in the CDR3. Germline CDR1 and CDR2: SNHLY and FYNNEI.

This clone was seen more than once but under ten times. The rearrangement links TRBV4-1 to TRBJ2-3; D is ambiguous. CDR1 MGHRA and CDR2 YSYEKL come from the germline V gene. V dropped 1 base and J dropped 5 bases, with 4 bases sitting between them. The CDR3 is made up of 12 amino acids. Here the CDR3 DNA reads TGCGCCAGCAGCCAAGTATTAGATACGCAGTATTTT. This gives the protein CASSQVLDTQYF.

The chain joins TRBV5-1 to TRBJ2-7; tentative D call: TRBD1 (6 bases). The CDR3 is made up of 14 amino acids. V was trimmed by 4 bases and J by 3 bases, leaving 14 bases between them. Germline loops: CDR1 SGHRS, CDR2 YFSETQ. CDR3 DNA sequence: TGCGCCAGCAGCCCCGCGGGCAGGGGCTACGAGCAGTACTTC. It is translated as CASSPAGRGYEQYF.

The V gene is TRBV6-5, the J gene TRBJ1-1; 8 bases are a match to TRBD1. Germline V CDR1 and CDR2: MNHEY, SVGAGI. The junction had 4 bases not matched to a gene; V was cut back by 6 bases and J by 4 bases. CDR3 length equals 13 residues. CDR3 loop: CASSRQGSTEAFF. The DNA for the CDR3 is TGTGCCAGCAGCCGACAGGGGAGCACTGAAGCTTTCTTT.

This clone was seen once. This CDR3 is CASSQEGTAGGNIQYF. DNA for the CDR3: TGCGCCAGCAGCCAAGAAGGTACCGCCGGGGGAAACATTCAGTACTTC. The rearrangement links TRBV4-1 to TRBJ2-4; possible D gene TRBD2, 6 bases. V lost 0 bases and J lost 6, with 15 bases in between. Germline-derived CDR1 and CDR2 are MGHRA and YSYEKL. The CDR3 loop spans 16 amino acids.

As regards this clone: The CDR3 does not close with the conserved phenylalanine or tryptophan, likely indicating a read error. The limits of the CDR3 on the DNA are not certain, so only TCRdb's listed CDR3 is given. The chain joins TRBV21-1 to TRBJ1-5. TRBV21-1 is noted as a pseudogene. Counting both end residues, the CDR3 totals 16 amino acids. The chain's CDR3 is CASSKCTIHSNQPQHV.

V is TRBV4-1 and J is TRBJ2-5; D perhaps matches TRBD1 (6 bases). The CDR3 has 15 residues. The V gene's germline CDR1 is MGHRA and CDR2 YSYEKL. V lost 3 bases and J 4 bases, leaving 15 bases between the germline ends. CDR3 nucleotide sequence: TGCGCCAGCAGCCACCCAATACAGGGTAGAGAGACCCAGTACTTC. It is translated as CASSHPIQGRETQYF.

The chain combines TRBV13 with TRBJ1-2, with D maybe TRBD1 (6 bases). Germline assignment: CDR1 PRHDT and CDR2 FYEKMQ (reference sequence). The CDR3 has 15 amino acids. V lost 0 bases and J 2 bases, leaving 10 bases between the germline ends. DNA of the CDR3: TGTGCCAGCAGCTTAGGGGGCAGGGGAAACTATGGCTACACCTTC. This gives the protein CASSLGGRGNYGYTF.

J is TRBJ2-3 and V is TRBV5-1, with 13 bases lining up with TRBD2. The germline gives CDR1 SGHRS, CDR2 YFSETQ. After removal of 4 bases from V and 6 bases from J, the junction contained 2 bases not matched to a gene. CDR3 size: 14 residues. CDR3 coding DNA: TGCGCCAGCAGCGAACTAGCGGGAGGGGATACGCAGTATTTT. Its protein product is CASSELAGGDTQYF.

This clone appeared a few times. The DNA for the CDR3 is TGTGCCAGCAGCCAAGCCAGGGGGCTTGAAGCTTTCTTT. It encodes CASSQARGLEAFF. The gene calls are TRBV14 and TRBJ1-1, with 8 bases that match TRBD1. The CDR3 length is 13 residues. Trimming took 1 base from V and 7 from J; bases not matched to a gene: 2. Germline V gives CDR1 SGHDN, CDR2 FVKESK.

The chain joins TRBV5-6 to TRBJ1-2; possible D gene TRBD1, 5 bases. V was pared by 1 base and J by 0 bases, with 13 bases between. Germline V gives CDR1 SGHDT, CDR2 YYEEEE. The CDR3 consists of 16 residues. The CDR3 nucleotides are TGTGCCAGCAGCTTGAGCGGGACGTCCTCTAACTATGGCTACACCTTC. It translates to CASSLSGTSSNYGYTF. Variable domain in full (rest from reference TRBV5-6 and TRBJ1-2): DAGVTQSPTHLIKTRGQQVTLRCSPKSGHDTVSWYQQALGQGPQFIFQYYEEEERQRGNFPDRFSGHQFPNYSSELNVNALLLGDSALYLCASSLSGTSSNYGYTFGSGTRLTVV.

The gene calls are TRBV30 and TRBJ2-7; D is unresolved. CDR3 size: 11 residues. The germline CDR1 and CDR2 sequences are GTSNPN and SVGIG (reference sequence). The V end was cut by 2 bases, the J end by 2 bases, with 4 bases between. This CDR3 reads CAWSLTYEQYF. The CDR3 DNA follows: TGTGCCTGGAGTTTAACCTACGAGCAGTACTTC.

Only one count was recorded for this clone. V usage is TRBV6-1 and J usage is TRBJ2-5; 8 nucleotides agree with TRBD2. Looked up from germline, CDR1 is MNHNS and CDR2 is SASEGT. The CDR3 extends over 14 amino acids. J was trimmed by 2 bases and V by 7 bases; bases with no gene match: 6. DNA of the CDR3: TGTGCCAGCACTCTCGGACTAGCTCAAGAGACCCAGTACTTC. This codes for CASTLGLAQETQYF.

This clone appeared a few times. The chain joins TRBV12-5 to TRBJ1-2, with 10 bases fitting TRBD1. The V gene end was trimmed by 4 bases and the J gene end by 2 bases; junction bases not matched to a gene: 10. Germline-derived CDR1 and CDR2 are LGHNT and FRNRAP. The length of the CDR3 is 17 residues. In nucleotides, the CDR3 is TGTGCTAGTGGTTCCCGGGACAGGGGCCTAGAAAACTATGGCTACACCTTC. Translating gives CASGSRDRGLENYGYTF.

This chain joins TRBV19 and TRBJ2-7; 8 bases map to TRBD1. Germline assignment: CDR1 LNHDA and CDR2 SQIVND (reference sequence). This CDR3 region has 15 residues. V was pared by 6 bases and J by 1 base, with 8 bases of the junction left unmatched. CDR3 nucleotide sequence: TGTGCCAGTAGCCAAGGACAGGGTTGGTCCTACGAGCAGTACTTC. Encoded protein: CASSQGQGWSYEQYF.

The V gene is TRBV9, the J gene TRBJ2-1, with TRBD2 as a possible D gene (6 bases). Trimming removed 3 bases from V and 4 bases from J, with 14 bases in between. Germline V gene data show CDR1 as SGDLS and CDR2 as YYNGEE. The CDR3 has 15 amino acids. CDR3 protein: CASSATGTFYNEQFF. CDR3 nucleotides: TGTGCCAGCAGCGCGACCGGGACTTTTTACAATGAGCAGTTCTTC.

The chain employs TRBV9 and TRBJ1-1; the D is unclear. With 0 bases removed from V and 1 base from J, the gap between germline ends came to 4 bases. Germline V gene lookup returns CDR1 SGDLS and CDR2 YYNGEE. This CDR3 spans 13 amino acids. Written as DNA, the CDR3 is TGTGCCAGCAGCGTAGCGGGGAACACTGAAGCTTTCTTT. Its protein product is CASSVAGNTEAFF.

The CDR3 DNA sequence: TGTGCCAGCAGCTCCCTCGGAGGGAATGAGCAGTACTTC. This codes for CASSSLGGNEQYF. This chain uses TRBV11-2 with TRBJ2-7; tentatively, D is TRBD2 (6 bases). CDR3 length: 13 amino acids. The V gene lost 4 bases and the J gene lost 7 bases, with 14 bases spanning the gap. The germline CDR1 and CDR2 sequences are SGHAT and FQNNGV. Using reference TRBV11-2 and TRBJ2-7 for the parts outside the CDR3, the full variable domain is EAGVAQSPRYKIIEKRQSVAFWCNPISGHATLYWYQQILGQGPKLLIQFQNNGVVDDSQLPKDRFSAERLKGVDSTLKIQPAKLEDSAVYLCASSSLGGNEQYFGPGTRLTVT.